The clone carrying this T cell receptor (beta chain) showed up many times. Its antigen is not identified. Orbital computed tomography, together with clinical symptoms, serum thyroxine, TRAb and thyroid ultrasound, was used for diagnosis. V was trimmed by 7 bases and J by 3 bases, leaving 22 bases between them. The CDR3 runs to 18 residues. Germline V lookup: CDR1 SGHAT, CDR2 FQNNGV. Amplification of TCR beta CDR3 regions used RNA transcripts. RT-PCR in the first round used HTBI primers; a second-round multiplex PCR followed. TCRdb ran MiXCR on the multiplex PCR reads and lists one entry per CDR3 protein. This sample has a few hundred thousand distinct CDR3 sequences; 15% to 20% occur once, and the top ten carry around 1.4%. The entry originates in a study of Graves' ophthalmopathy and Graves' hyperthyroidism. Study-level results: In predicting ophthalmopathy progression, the model reached approximately 70% sensitivity and about 73% specificity.

This receptor was identified in a woman between 18 and 30 years old with Graves' ophthalmopathy. Sequenced input: peripheral blood. The rearrangement joins TRBV11-2 to TRBJ1-6, with a weak D call TRBD1 (5 bases). Here the CDR3 DNA reads TGTGCCAGCACCAACAGGCCTCAACAAGTGATCTATAATTCACCCCTCCACTTT. Protein sequence: CASTNRPQQVIYNSPLHF.